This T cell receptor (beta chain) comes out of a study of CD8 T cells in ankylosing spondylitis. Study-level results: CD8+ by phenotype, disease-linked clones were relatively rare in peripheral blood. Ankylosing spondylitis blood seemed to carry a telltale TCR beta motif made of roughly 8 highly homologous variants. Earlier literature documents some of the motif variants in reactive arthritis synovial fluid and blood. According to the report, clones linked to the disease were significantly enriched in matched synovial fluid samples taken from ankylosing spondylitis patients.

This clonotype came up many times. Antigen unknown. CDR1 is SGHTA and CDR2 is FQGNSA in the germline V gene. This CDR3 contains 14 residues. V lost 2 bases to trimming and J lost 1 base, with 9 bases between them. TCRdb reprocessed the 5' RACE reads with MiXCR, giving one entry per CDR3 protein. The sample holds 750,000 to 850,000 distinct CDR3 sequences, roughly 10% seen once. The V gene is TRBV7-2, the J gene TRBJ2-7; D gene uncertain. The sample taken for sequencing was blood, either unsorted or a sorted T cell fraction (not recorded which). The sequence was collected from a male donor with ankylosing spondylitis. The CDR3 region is CASSLQPGSYEQYF. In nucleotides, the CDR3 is TGTGCCAGCAGCTTACAACCGGGTTCCTACGAGCAGTACTTC.